The present T cell receptor (beta chain) was sequenced within a study of OX40 agonist ivuxolimab in advanced cancers. Across the whole study: Recorded diagnoses for dose-escalation patients were hepatocellular carcinoma, melanoma, renal cell or head and neck cancer. Study-level findings and limits: Fewer expanded clones were found on average in CD4+ than in CD8+ T cells. No antigen was identified for the clonally expanded peripheral T cells. Relatively little clonal expansion, among the lowest observed, appeared in partial responders at 0.1-3.0 mg/kg.

This table comes from immunoSEQ multiplex PCR, and its TCRdb copy is limited to in-frame clones, with some not included. The data show approximately 82,000 clones, about 85% seen once. As for this clone: Its antigen is as yet unknown. The same CDR3 is also encoded by other DNA sequences in this sample.

Trimming cost V 0 bases and J 0 bases, with 3 bases left between them. The germline gives CDR1 SGHDT, CDR2 YYEEEE. This CDR3 region has 13 residues. The chain joins TRBV5-6 to TRBJ1-2, with unresolved D. Here the sequenced sample was CD4+ or CD8+ T cells sorted from blood, taken in a trial of the OX40 agonist ivuxolimab. The TCR was taken from an adult with an advanced solid tumor such as melanoma, head and neck, liver or kidney cancer. Here the CDR3 reads CASSLGANYGYTF. Written as DNA, the CDR3 is TGTGCCAGCAGCTTGGGGGCTAACTATGGCTACACCTTC.